The 13 T cell receptor beta chains in this list originate from one sample, sequenced in a study of T cell responses to AZD1222 COVID-19 vaccine. Data came from immunoSEQ multiplex PCR; TCRdb stores just in-frame clones and leaves some out. Of around 71,000 clones in the sample, about 82% were seen once. This sample comprised peripheral blood, obtained on day 0 of AZD1222 vaccination. The receptors here all came from an adult in good health.

The chain recombines TRBV2 with TRBJ1-5; D not certain. Germline V gene sequence: CDR1 SNHLY, CDR2 FYNNEI. CDR3 size: 13 residues. Between the trimmed V and J ends, which lost 4 bases and 0 bases, there was a span of 4 bases. The CDR3 nucleotides read TGTGCCAGCAGTGCAAATAGCAATCAGCCCCAGCATTTT. Protein product: CASSANSNQPQHF. The variable domain in full, with the rest retrieved from reference TRBV2 and TRBJ1-5, is EPEVTQTPSHQVTQMGQEVILRCVPISNHLYFYWYRQILGQKVEFLVSFYNNEISEKSEIFDDQFSVERPDGSNFTLKIRSTKLEDSAMYFCASSANSNQPQHFGDGTRLSIL.

The V and J genes are TRBV30 and TRBJ1-5, with unresolved D. This CDR3 region has 13 residues. The V gene's germline CDR1 is GTSNPN and CDR2 SVGIG (reference sequence). V was clipped by 4 bases and J by 0 bases, with 7 bases between them. CDR3 protein: CAWNRDSNQPQHF. The CDR3 DNA is TGTGCCTGGAACAGAGATAGCAATCAGCCCCAGCATTTT.

The V call is TRBV9, the J call TRBJ2-2, with D possibly being TRBD2 (6 bases). The V and J ends lost 2 bases and 5 bases respectively, with 16 bases between them. The CDR3 runs 16 residues. CDR1 SGDLS and CDR2 YYNGEE come from the germline V gene. The DNA of the CDR3 is TGTGCCAGCAGCGTCGACCCGGGACTTTGGACCGGGGAGCTGTTTTTT. Protein: CASSVDPGLWTGELFF.

The V call is TRBV15, the J call TRBJ2-1; TRBD1 matches 8 bases. Germline V CDR1 and CDR2: LNHNV, YYDKDF (reference sequence). The CDR3 spans 15 residues. J lost 8 bases, V lost 5 bases, and 11 bases had no gene match. This CDR3 is CATSSGDRGWDEQFF. The CDR3 coding sequence is TGTGCCACCAGCTCTGGAGACAGGGGTTGGGATGAGCAGTTCTTC.

The chain combines TRBV7-8 with TRBJ2-1; TRBD1 matches at 7 bases. J gave up 4 bases and V 5 bases, and 2 bases lay outside the gene matches. Germline CDR1 is SGHVS and CDR2 is FQNEAQ. The CDR3 runs to 13 residues. Here the CDR3 reads CASSPGQYNEQFF. DNA of the CDR3: TGTGCCAGCAGCCCGGGACAGTACAATGAGCAGTTCTTC.

This clone was picked up one time. The V gene is TRBV19, the J gene TRBJ2-6; the D is unclear. Between the trimmed V and J ends, which lost 6 bases and 4 bases, there was a span of 4 bases. The V gene's germline CDR1 is LNHDA and CDR2 SQIVND (reference sequence). The CDR3 runs to 12 residues. The CDR3 DNA is TGTGCCAGTAGGGACGGGGCCAACGTCCTGACTTTC. Protein: CASRDGANVLTF.

The gene calls are TRBV7-8 and TRBJ1-4, with TRBD1 matching over 9 bases. CDR3 length: 15 residues. Germline V gene lookup returns CDR1 SGHVS and CDR2 FQNEAQ. Germline trimming cut 4 bases from V and 8 bases from J; bases unmatched to any gene: 8. CDR3 in amino acids: CASSSKQGAREKLFF. In DNA form, the CDR3 reads TGTGCCAGCAGCTCAAAACAGGGGGCACGAGAAAAACTGTTTTTT.

In DNA form, the CDR3 reads TGTGCCAGCAGCGTAGCGGGACAGCTTAACACCGGGGAGCTGTTTTTT. Translated, it gives CASSVAGQLNTGELFF. The chain carries TRBV9 and TRBJ2-2, with 7 bases that match TRBD1. CDR1 and CDR2 (germline): SGDLS, YYNGEE. With V trimmed by 0 bases and J by 2 bases, 4 bases remained unmatched. CDR3 length equals 16 residues.

This chain uses TRBV10-2 with TRBJ1-1; the match to TRBD1 covers 7 bases. CDR3 length: 12 residues. Germline CDR1 reads WSHSY; CDR2 reads SAAADI. V lost 6 bases, J lost 5 bases, and 3 bases stayed unmatched. Here the CDR3 DNA reads TGCGCCAGCAGAGACAGGGAAACTGAAGCTTTCTTT. As protein: CASRDRETEAFF.

The V call is TRBV19, the J call TRBJ1-1, with 11 bases that match TRBD1. The CDR3 extends over 14 amino acids. Germline loops: CDR1 LNHDA, CDR2 SQIVND (reference sequence). After removal of 5 bases from V and 3 bases from J, the junction contained 2 bases not matched to a gene. The CDR3 region is CASSGTGGHTEAFF. The CDR3 region has the DNA TGTGCCAGTAGTGGGACAGGGGGTCACACTGAAGCTTTCTTT.

The V and J genes are TRBV7-2 and TRBJ1-1; 7 positions match TRBD1. The V segment lost 5 bases and the J segment 1 base; nucleotides outside the gene matches: 4. Germline V gene lookup returns CDR1 SGHTA and CDR2 FQGNSA. The CDR3 has 14 amino acids. In DNA, the CDR3 is TGTGCCAGCAGCCCGCGGACAGGGAACACTGAAGCTTTCTTT. Its translation: CASSPRTGNTEAFF.

The chain combines TRBV6-5 with TRBJ2-3, with D unresolved. The CDR3 sequence is 13 residues long. V was clipped by 7 bases and J by 7 bases, with 15 bases between them. In germline, CDR1 is MNHEY, CDR2 SVGAGI. This CDR3 reads CASNTPASHTQYF. In nucleotides, the CDR3 is TGTGCCAGCAACACTCCGGCGTCGCATACGCAGTATTTT.

The table lists this clone with a count of one. Here the CDR3 DNA reads TGCAGCGTTCTCCTCGGACAGGGGGTCTACAATGAGCAGTTCTTC. This encodes CSVLLGQGVYNEQFF. V is TRBV29-1 and J is TRBJ2-1; TRBD1 agrees at 10 bases. The CDR3 loop spans 15 amino acids. Per germline, CDR1 SQVTM and CDR2 ANQGSEA. The trim removed 5 bases at V and 3 bases at J, leaving 7 bases unmatched.